This passage covers 32 T cell receptor beta chains from one sample sequenced in a study of T cell responses to AZD1222 COVID-19 vaccine. Profiled with immunoSEQ multiplex PCR; TCRdb holds only in-frame clones, not every one. Of some 60,000 clones listed, approximately 82% were seen once; the top ten hold roughly 20%. Sequenced material: peripheral blood, taken on day 0 of AZD1222 vaccination. These receptors were collected from an adult in good health.

Only a few counts were recorded for this clone. The chain uses TRBV11-2 and TRBJ1-4, with a weak D call TRBD1 (6 bases). Germline V lookup: CDR1 SGHAT, CDR2 FQNNGV. The V end lost 7 bases, the J end lost 5 bases, and 17 bases lay between the germline ends. The CDR3 loop spans 15 amino acids. The CDR3 nucleotides read TGTGCCAGCACCTTGGGGACAAGTATAAATGAAAAACTGTTTTTT. Protein sequence: CASTLGTSINEKLFF.

The genes are TRBV7-9 and TRBJ1-6; possible D gene TRBD1, 5 bases. Deletions cut 6 bases from V and 7 bases from J, with 16 bases between. CDR1 is SEHNR, CDR2 FQNEAQ, per germline (reference sequence). The CDR3 contains 15 residues. CDR3 bases: TGTGCCAGCAGTTTTTGGGGGTCCGACAATTCACCCCTCCACTTT. Its protein product is CASSFWGSDNSPLHF.

The chain recombines TRBV27 with TRBJ1-3; D is unresolved. This CDR3 has 15 amino acids. Germline V lookup: CDR1 MNHEY, CDR2 SMNVEV (reference sequence). The germline V and J ends were trimmed by 6 bases and 0 bases, with 12 bases remaining between them. CDR3 sequence reads: CASRKDVSSGNTIYF. CDR3 DNA: TGTGCCAGCAGAAAGGACGTGAGCTCTGGAAACACCATATATTTT.

This clone was seen a few times. The chain uses TRBV5-1 and TRBJ1-1; D perhaps matches TRBD1 (6 bases). Trimming stripped 5 bases from V and 6 bases from J, with 17 bases between. Germline loops: CDR1 SGHRS, CDR2 YFSETQ. The CDR3 runs 14 residues. The CDR3 DNA is TGCGCCAGCAGGCCTACAGGGACGTCCGCTGAAGCTTTCTTT. Its protein product is CASRPTGTSAEAFF.

This clone was observed a handful of times. The chain has TRBV6-1 and TRBJ2-1; D remains unclear. The CDR3 has 16 residues. Germline-derived CDR1 and CDR2 are MNHNS and SASEGT. The V and J ends lost 4 bases and 2 bases respectively, with 15 bases between them. The CDR3 region is CASSVSVGSPYNEQFF. As DNA, the CDR3 is TGTGCCAGCAGTGTCTCCGTCGGAAGCCCCTACAATGAGCAGTTCTTC.

This clone was observed a handful of times. The rearrangement links TRBV5-1 to TRBJ2-5; D assignment may be TRBD1 or TRBD2 (5 bases each). Looked up from germline, CDR1 is SGHRS and CDR2 is YFSETQ. The CDR3 consists of 15 residues. Trimming removed 5 bases at V and 6 bases at J, with 20 bases between. CDR3 coding DNA: TGCGCCAGCAGTCCAAGTAGAACGGGACCGAAGACCCAGTACTTC. Translated: CASSPSRTGPKTQYF.

The V gene is TRBV7-2, the J gene TRBJ2-7; 9 nucleotides agree with TRBD1. With 4 bases clipped from V and 2 bases from J, the junction kept 6 bases outside the gene matches. This CDR3 spans 15 amino acids. Germline CDR1 and CDR2: SGHTA and FQGNSA. The CDR3 sequence: CASSSQGTGPYEQYF. The DNA of the CDR3 is TGTGCCAGCAGCTCGCAGGGGACAGGGCCCTACGAGCAGTACTTC.

This clone has a single count. CDR3 DNA: TGTGCCAGCAGTTACTCTCCAGGGGGCATGGACACCGGGGAGCTGTTTTTT. Residues: CASSYSPGGMDTGELFF. The chain recombines TRBV6-2 or TRBV6-3 with TRBJ2-2; 8 bases agree with TRBD1. V shed 0 bases, J shed 3 bases, and the junction held 6 bases outside the gene matches. The CDR3 has 17 residues. Germline V gene sequence: CDR1 MNHEY, CDR2 SVGEGT.

The V gene is TRBV2, the J gene TRBJ1-6; D is perhaps TRBD1 (5 bases). V was pared by 5 bases and J by 7 bases, with 9 bases between. The V gene's germline CDR1 is SNHLY and CDR2 FYNNEI. The CDR3 has 13 amino acids. CDR3 sequence: CASSQGSNSPLHF. The DNA for the CDR3 is TGTGCCAGCAGTCAGGGCTCAAATTCACCCCTCCACTTT.

V and J are TRBV4-1 and TRBJ1-2; D is unresolved. V dropped 4 bases and J dropped 8 bases, with 20 bases sitting between them. CDR1 MGHRA and CDR2 YSYEKL come from the germline V gene. This CDR3 comprises 15 residues. CDR3 loop: CASSPEGSISGGYTF. CDR3 bases: TGCGCCAGCAGCCCAGAGGGCAGCATTTCAGGAGGCTACACCTTC.

The gene calls are TRBV5-1 and TRBJ2-2, with D perhaps being TRBD1 or TRBD2 (5 bases each). V shed 2 bases and J shed 0 bases, with 8 bases lying between them. Germline CDR1 is SGHRS and CDR2 is YFSETQ. The CDR3 length is 15 residues. CDR3 residues: CASSFVGPNTGELFF. The DNA of the CDR3 is TGCGCCAGCAGCTTTGTGGGACCGAACACCGGGGAGCTGTTTTTT.

V is TRBV4-3 and J is TRBJ2-1; D not resolved. This CDR3 has 14 amino acids. Germline CDR1 is LGHNA and CDR2 is YSLEER. The V end lost 0 bases, the J end lost 9 bases, and 12 bases lay between the germline ends. CDR3 nucleotides: TGCGCCAGCAGCCAAGAGGTCTATGTCGGTGAGCAGTTCTTC. Protein: CASSQEVYVGEQFF.

The chain couples TRBV27 to TRBJ2-7; the match to TRBD2 covers 8 bases. The V segment lost 8 bases and the J segment 0 bases; nucleotides outside the gene matches: 6. The CDR3 sequence is 14 residues long. CDR1 is MNHEY and CDR2 is SMNVEV in the germline V gene (reference sequence). The CDR3: CASQDSGSSYEQYF. Written as DNA, the CDR3 is TGTGCCAGCCAGGACAGCGGGAGCTCCTACGAGCAGTACTTC.

The gene calls are TRBV5-1 and TRBJ2-5; D is ambiguous. There are 11 residues in the CDR3. Looked up from germline, CDR1 is SGHRS and CDR2 is YFSETQ. Trimming took 2 bases from V and 2 from J, leaving 1 base between them. CDR3 sequence (DNA): TGCGCCAGCAGCTTTCAAGAGACCCAGTACTTC. Protein product: CASSFQETQYF.

This clone was counted once. The gene calls are TRBV27 and TRBJ2-7; TRBD2 matches at 13 bases. This CDR3 is 17 amino acids long. The trim removed 3 bases at V and 3 bases at J, leaving 8 bases unmatched. Germline V gives CDR1 MNHEY, CDR2 SMNVEV (reference sequence). CDR3 region: CASSFNRRTSGSYEQYF. The CDR3 DNA follows: TGTGCCAGCAGTTTTAACCGTAGGACTAGCGGGAGCTACGAGCAGTACTTC.

V gene TRBV5-6 combines with J gene TRBJ2-1, with 9 bases identical to TRBD2. Looked up from germline, CDR1 is SGHDT and CDR2 is YYEEEE. This CDR3 spans 15 amino acids. V was clipped by 4 bases and J by 6 bases; unmatched bases: 8. The CDR3 region is CASSPGPSGANEQFF. The CDR3 DNA follows: TGTGCCAGCAGCCCGGGGCCTAGCGGGGCCAATGAGCAGTTCTTC.

This clone was seen just once. The genes are TRBV5-1 and TRBJ2-5; 12 bases are shared with TRBD1. The CDR3 is 17 residues long. V was pared by 3 bases and J by 4 bases, with 10 bases of the junction left unmatched. Germline CDR1 SGHRS, CDR2 YFSETQ. The CDR3 nucleotides read TGCGCCAGCAGCTACCAGGGATGGGACAGGGGGCGAGAGACCCAGTACTTC. As protein: CASSYQGWDRGRETQYF. Drawing the rest from reference TRBV5-1 and TRBJ2-5, the complete variable domain is KAGVTQTPRYLIKTRGQQVTLSCSPISGHRSVSWYQQTPGQGLQFLFEYFSETQRNKGNFPGRFSGRQFSNSRSEMNVSTLELGDSALYLCASSYQGWDRGRETQYFGPGTRLLVL.

This rearrangement joins TRBV27 to TRBJ1-5; no firm D call. V lost 3 bases and J 0 bases, leaving 12 bases between the germline ends. Germline CDR1 MNHEY, CDR2 SMNVEV (reference sequence). The CDR3 extends over 16 amino acids. The CDR3 nucleotides are TGTGCCAGCAGTTTTTTCAGAATCAATAGCAATCAGCCCCAGCATTTT. Protein: CASSFFRINSNQPQHF.

J is TRBJ2-7 and V is TRBV7-9; the match to TRBD1 covers 7 bases. Trimming at V came to 5 bases and at J to 7 bases, leaving 8 bases not matched to a gene. CDR3 length equals 13 residues. The germline gives CDR1 SEHNR, CDR2 FQNEAQ (reference sequence). The CDR3 DNA reads TGTGCCAGCAGCCTCACAGGGGCCGGGGAGCAGTACGTC. Encoded protein: CASSLTGAGEQYV.

The chain links TRBV7-7 to TRBJ2-3, with D perhaps assigned TRBD1 or TRBD2 (6 bases each). This CDR3 is 15 amino acids long. Looked up from germline, CDR1 is SSHAT and CDR2 is FNYEAQ (reference sequence). V was clipped by 2 bases and J by 6 bases, with 15 bases between them. The chain's CDR3 is CASSLRGGGRDTQYF. The CDR3 DNA is TGTGCCAGCAGCTTACGCGGAGGGGGACGGGATACGCAGTATTTT.

The CDR3 loop reads CASSLGGTSGRAEQFF. Written as DNA, the CDR3 is TGTGCCAGCAGCTTAGGGGGGACTAGCGGGAGGGCAGAGCAGTTCTTC. The V gene is TRBV7-3, the J gene TRBJ2-1; TRBD2 matches at 16 bases. CDR1 is SGHTA, CDR2 FQGTGA, per germline. CDR3 length equals 16 residues. V gave up 2 bases and J gave up 10 bases; unmatched junction bases: 5.

The gene calls are TRBV10-3 and TRBJ2-4; possible D gene TRBD1, 5 bases. Germline V gene lookup returns CDR1 ENHRY and CDR2 SYGVKD. The CDR3 covers 13 residues. The V end was cut by 10 bases, the J end by 0 bases, with 10 bases between. The CDR3 here is CATRQLAKNIQYF. The CDR3 region has the DNA TGTGCCACAAGACAGCTAGCCAAAAACATTCAGTACTTC.

The J gene is TRBJ2-1, the V gene TRBV7-3; weak D call: TRBD1 (5 bases). Germline V gene lookup returns CDR1 SGHTA and CDR2 FQGTGA. The CDR3 has 15 amino acids. Trimming pared 4 bases from V and 2 bases from J, leaving 12 bases between. The CDR3 DNA reads TGTGCCAGCAGCTCATATACAGGTACCTACAATGAGCAGTTCTTC. Its translation is CASSSYTGTYNEQFF.

V usage is TRBV11-1 and J usage is TRBJ1-2, with TRBD1 matching over 9 bases. The CDR3 length is 16 residues. V gave up 5 bases and J gave up 5 bases; unmatched junction bases: 12. The germline V gene encodes CDR1 SGHAT and CDR2 FQDESV (reference sequence). In DNA, the CDR3 is TGTGCCAGCAGCCCAGGGACAGGGAAGGGTGATTATGGCTACACCTTC. This sequence encodes CASSPGTGKGDYGYTF.

The rearrangement links TRBV25-1 to TRBJ1-2; D gene unclear. This CDR3 is 16 amino acids long. Germline loops: CDR1 MGHDK, CDR2 SYGVNS. V lost 1 base to trimming and J lost 4 bases, with 16 bases between them. The CDR3 DNA reads as TGTGCCAGCAGTGAATCTCCAGTTGTCCCCTTCTATGGCTACACCTTC. Protein product: CASSESPVVPFYGYTF.

The V gene is TRBV6-2 or TRBV6-3, the J gene TRBJ2-3, with 7 bases fitting TRBD1. Looked up from germline, CDR1 is MNHEY and CDR2 is SVGEGT. With V trimmed by 1 base and J by 7 bases, 5 bases remained unmatched. The CDR3 sequence is 14 residues long. CDR3 DNA: TGTGCCAGCAGTTACTGGACAGGCCGAAATACGCAGTATTTT. Its protein is CASSYWTGRNTQYF.

CDR3 nucleotides: TGTGCCAGCAGGACTCAGGGGGCCGAGAACACTGAAGCTTTCTTT. This gives the protein CASRTQGAENTEAFF. This chain links TRBV28 with TRBJ1-1, with 8 bases identical to TRBD1. In germline, CDR1 is MDHEN, CDR2 SYDVKM. The CDR3 contains 15 residues. J gave up 1 base and V 6 bases, and 7 bases lay outside the gene matches.

This clone was seen once. V gene TRBV19 combines with J gene TRBJ2-5; the D call may be TRBD1 or TRBD2 (5 bases each). The CDR3 extends over 13 amino acids. The V and J ends lost 5 bases and 9 bases respectively, with 16 bases between them. Germline CDR1 is LNHDA and CDR2 is SQIVND (reference sequence). CDR3 sequence: CASSGTIVRAQYF. Here the CDR3 DNA reads TGTGCCAGTAGTGGGACGATAGTTCGGGCCCAGTACTTC.

CDR3 sequence reads: CASSAQVYSGNTIYF. CDR3 in DNA: TGTGCCAGCAGCGCACAGGTTTACTCTGGAAACACCATATATTTT. J is TRBJ1-3 and V is TRBV6-5, with D perhaps TRBD1 (5 bases). Germline CDR1 MNHEY, CDR2 SVGAGI. Trimming removed 6 bases from V and 0 bases from J, with 12 bases in between. The CDR3 contains 15 residues.

The chain joins TRBV7-9 to TRBJ1-2; D gene uncertain. Trimming took 3 bases from V and 10 from J, leaving 12 bases between them. This CDR3 region has 12 residues. From germline, CDR1 is SEHNR and CDR2 FQNEAQ (reference sequence). CDR3 residues: CASSLERLYYTF. The CDR3 DNA reads as TGTGCCAGCAGCTTGGAAAGGCTTTACTACACCTTC.

This clone was seen a few times. This chain uses TRBV5-8 with TRBJ2-2; 10 bases are shared with TRBD2. CDR3 length: 17 amino acids. Per the germline V gene, CDR1 is SGHTS and CDR2 is YDEGEE. V shed 4 bases, J shed 5 bases, and the junction held 11 bases outside the gene matches. The CDR3 loop is CASSPEPGLALTGELFF. As DNA, the CDR3 is TGTGCCAGCAGCCCCGAGCCGGGACTAGCGTTAACCGGGGAGCTGTTTTTT.

The V call is TRBV11-3, the J call TRBJ1-4, with D possibly being TRBD1 (5 bases). The CDR3 runs to 13 residues. Per germline, CDR1 SGHNT and CDR2 YENEEA. V lost 5 bases and J lost 5, with 9 bases in between. CDR3 nucleotides: TGTGCCAGCAGCAGGGGCCAAAATGAAAAACTGTTTTTT. Its protein product is CASSRGQNEKLFF.